Detailed here is one T cell receptor (beta chain). The antigen remains unidentified. TCRdb keeps only in-frame clones here, not all; method: immunoSEQ multiplex PCR. The sample lists 65,000 to 95,000 clones; roughly 92% were seen once. This entry belongs to a study of OX40 agonist ivuxolimab in advanced cancers. About the study: Patients assigned to dose escalation were diagnosed with hepatocellular carcinoma, melanoma, renal cell or head and neck cancer.

Broader study findings: The study observed clonal expansion of CD4+ and CD8+ blood T cells by week 6 at 0.1 to 3.0 mg/kg.

The source is an adult with an advanced solid tumor such as melanoma, head and neck, liver or kidney cancer. The material was CD4+ or CD8+ T cells sorted from blood, obtained in a trial of the OX40 agonist ivuxolimab.

The CDR3 DNA reads as TGTGCCAGCAGCGTGGGAGAGACCCAGTACTTC. Residues: CASSVGETQYF. The chain joins TRBV7-9 to TRBJ2-5, with D hard to call. Trimming pared 5 bases from V and 4 bases from J, leaving 5 bases between. Germline V gene data show CDR1 as SEHNR and CDR2 as FQNEAQ (reference sequence). This CDR3 has 11 residues.